The sequence of this T cell receptor beta chain was determined in a study of blood T cells in healthy people across ages. Deletions cut 5 bases from V and 0 bases from J, with 11 bases between. This CDR3 contains 15 residues. From germline, CDR1 is SNHLY and CDR2 FYNNEI. This clonotype was counted a few times. Using a J-beta primer mix together with a sample-barcoded 5' primer, a second PCR was run for about 6 to 12 cycles. TCRdb re-analysed the 5' RACE reads in MiXCR, keeping a single row per CDR3 protein. Altogether more than 650,000 distinct CDR3 sequences are present, 20% to 30% being singletons, with the ten largest covering about 3%. The same data also went into a second study, on T cells of mothers and their children. That paper notes: Unrelated mother-child pairs always had slightly, but never significantly, lower normalized overlap than related pairs.

The source material was blood. The TCR sequence derives from a boy aged 5-17 years in good health. V and J are TRBV2 and TRBJ1-3, with D uncertain. CDR3 amino acids: CASSRPPISGNTIYF. The CDR3 region has the DNA TGTGCCAGCAGTAGGCCGCCCATCTCTGGAAACACCATATATTTT.